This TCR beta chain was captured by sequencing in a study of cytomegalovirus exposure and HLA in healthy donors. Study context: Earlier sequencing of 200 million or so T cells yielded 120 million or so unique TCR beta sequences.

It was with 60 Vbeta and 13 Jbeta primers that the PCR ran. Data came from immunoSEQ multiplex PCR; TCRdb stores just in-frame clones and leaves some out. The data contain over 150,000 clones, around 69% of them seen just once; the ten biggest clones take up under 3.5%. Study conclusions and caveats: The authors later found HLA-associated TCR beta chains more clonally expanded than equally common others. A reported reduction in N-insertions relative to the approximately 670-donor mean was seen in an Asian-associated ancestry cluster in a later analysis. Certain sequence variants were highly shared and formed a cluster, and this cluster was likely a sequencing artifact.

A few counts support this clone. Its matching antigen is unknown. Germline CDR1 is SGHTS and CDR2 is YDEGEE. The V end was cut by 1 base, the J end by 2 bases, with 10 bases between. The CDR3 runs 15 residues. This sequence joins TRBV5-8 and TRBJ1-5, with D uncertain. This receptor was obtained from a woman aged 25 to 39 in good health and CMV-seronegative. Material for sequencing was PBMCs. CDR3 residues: CASSLRGLRNQPQHF. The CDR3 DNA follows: TGTGCCAGCAGCTTGCGGGGTCTACGCAATCAGCCCCAGCATTTT.